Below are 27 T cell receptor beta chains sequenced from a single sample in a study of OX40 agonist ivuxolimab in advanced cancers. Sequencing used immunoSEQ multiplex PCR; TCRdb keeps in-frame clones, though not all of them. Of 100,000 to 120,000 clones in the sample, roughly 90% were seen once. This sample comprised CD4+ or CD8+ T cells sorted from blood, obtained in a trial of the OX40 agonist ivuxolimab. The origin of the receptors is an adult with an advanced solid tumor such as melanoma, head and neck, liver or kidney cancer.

The CDR3 sequence: CASSPFGTAAYEQYF. In DNA, the CDR3 is TGTGCCAGCTCACCATTCGGTACCGCGGCCTACGAGCAGTACTTC. The V call is TRBV6-6, the J call TRBJ2-7; D is unresolved. The V end lost 8 bases, the J end lost 2 bases, and 19 bases lay between the germline ends. The length of the CDR3 is 15 residues. The germline CDR1 and CDR2 sequences are MNHNY and SVGAGI (reference sequence).

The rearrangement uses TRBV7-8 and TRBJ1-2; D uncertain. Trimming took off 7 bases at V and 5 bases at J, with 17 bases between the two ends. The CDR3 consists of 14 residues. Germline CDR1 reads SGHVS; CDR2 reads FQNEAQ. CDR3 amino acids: CASKLSPAGYGYTF. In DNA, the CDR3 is TGTGCCAGCAAGCTAAGTCCGGCGGGTTATGGCTACACCTTC. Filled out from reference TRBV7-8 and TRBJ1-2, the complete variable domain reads GAGVSQSPRYKVAKRGQDVALRCDPISGHVSLFWYQQALGQGPEFLTYFQNEAQLDKSGLPSDRFFAERPEGSVSTLKIQRTQQEDSAVYLCASKLSPAGYGYTFGSGTRLTVV.

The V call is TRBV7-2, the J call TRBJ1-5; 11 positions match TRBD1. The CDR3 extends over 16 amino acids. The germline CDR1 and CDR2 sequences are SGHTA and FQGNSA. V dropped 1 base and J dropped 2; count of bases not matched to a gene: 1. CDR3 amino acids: CASSLGGQGGNQPQHF. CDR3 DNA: TGTGCCAGCAGCTTAGGGGGACAGGGGGGCAATCAGCCCCAGCATTTT. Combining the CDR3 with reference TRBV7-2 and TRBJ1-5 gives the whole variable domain GAGVSQSPSNKVTEKGKDVELRCDPISGHTALYWYRQSLGQGLEFLIYFQGNSAPDKSGLPSDRFSAERTGGSVSTLTIQRTQQEDSAVYLCASSLGGQGGNQPQHFGDGTRLSIL.

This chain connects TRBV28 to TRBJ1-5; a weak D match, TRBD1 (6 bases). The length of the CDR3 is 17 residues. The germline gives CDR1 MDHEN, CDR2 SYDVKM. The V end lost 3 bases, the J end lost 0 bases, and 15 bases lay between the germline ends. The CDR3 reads CASSFSSGHNSNQPQHF. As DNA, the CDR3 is TGTGCCAGCAGTTTTTCTTCGGGACACAATAGCAATCAGCCCCAGCATTTT.

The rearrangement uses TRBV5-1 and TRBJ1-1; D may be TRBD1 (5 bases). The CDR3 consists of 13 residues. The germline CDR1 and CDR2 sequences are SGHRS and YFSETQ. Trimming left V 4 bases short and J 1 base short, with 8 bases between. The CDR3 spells CASSHDRNTEAFF. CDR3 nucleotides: TGCGCCAGCAGCCACGACAGGAACACTGAAGCTTTCTTT.

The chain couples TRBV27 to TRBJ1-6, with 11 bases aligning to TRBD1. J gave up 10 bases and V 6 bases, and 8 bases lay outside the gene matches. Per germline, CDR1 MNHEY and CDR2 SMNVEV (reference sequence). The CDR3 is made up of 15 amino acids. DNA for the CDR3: TGTGCCAGCAGGCGACCGGGACAGGGGGAATCACCCCTCCACTTT. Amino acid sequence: CASRRPGQGESPLHF.

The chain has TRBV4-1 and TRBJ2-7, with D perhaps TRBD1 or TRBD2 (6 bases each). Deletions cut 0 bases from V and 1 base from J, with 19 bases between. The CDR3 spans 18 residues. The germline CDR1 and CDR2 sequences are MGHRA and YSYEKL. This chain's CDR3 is CASSQDRGPGHGSYEQYF. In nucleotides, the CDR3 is TGCGCCAGCAGCCAAGATCGGGGGCCGGGACACGGATCCTACGAGCAGTACTTC.

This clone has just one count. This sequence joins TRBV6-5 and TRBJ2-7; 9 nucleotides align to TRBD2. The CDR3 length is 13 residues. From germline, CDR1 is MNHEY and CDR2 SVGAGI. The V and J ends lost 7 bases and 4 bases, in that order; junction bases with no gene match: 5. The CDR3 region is CASTAGGRYEQYF. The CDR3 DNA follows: TGTGCCAGCACCGCGGGAGGGCGTTACGAGCAGTACTTC.

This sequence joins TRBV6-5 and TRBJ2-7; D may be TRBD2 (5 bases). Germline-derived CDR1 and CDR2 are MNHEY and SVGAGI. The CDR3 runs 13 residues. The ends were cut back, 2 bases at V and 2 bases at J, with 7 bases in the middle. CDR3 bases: TGTGCCAGCAGTTACCCGGGAACCTACGAGCAGTACTTC. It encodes CASSYPGTYEQYF.

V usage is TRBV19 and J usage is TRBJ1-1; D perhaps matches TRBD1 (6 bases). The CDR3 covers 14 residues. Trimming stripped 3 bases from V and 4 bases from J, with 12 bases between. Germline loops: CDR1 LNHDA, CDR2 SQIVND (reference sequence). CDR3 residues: CASSMQGRGTEAFF. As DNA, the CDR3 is TGTGCCAGTAGTATGCAGGGGCGCGGCACTGAAGCTTTCTTT.

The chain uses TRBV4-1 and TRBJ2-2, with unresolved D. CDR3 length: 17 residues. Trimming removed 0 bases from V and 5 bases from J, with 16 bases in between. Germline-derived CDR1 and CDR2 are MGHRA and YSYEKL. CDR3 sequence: CASSQEVPVRWTGELFF. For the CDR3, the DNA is TGCGCCAGCAGCCAAGAGGTTCCAGTCCGGTGGACCGGGGAGCTGTTTTTT.

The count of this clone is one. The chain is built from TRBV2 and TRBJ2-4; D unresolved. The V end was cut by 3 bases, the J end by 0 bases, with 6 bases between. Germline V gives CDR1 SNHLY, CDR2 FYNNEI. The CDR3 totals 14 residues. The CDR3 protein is CASSERLAKNIQYF. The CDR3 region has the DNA TGTGCCAGCAGTGAGAGATTAGCCAAAAACATTCAGTACTTC.

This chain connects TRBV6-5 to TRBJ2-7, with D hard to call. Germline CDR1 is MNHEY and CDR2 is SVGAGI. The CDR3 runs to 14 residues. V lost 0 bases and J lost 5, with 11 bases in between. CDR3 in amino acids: CASSYSRRAHEQYF. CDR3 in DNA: TGTGCCAGCAGTTACTCGAGAAGGGCCCACGAGCAGTACTTC.

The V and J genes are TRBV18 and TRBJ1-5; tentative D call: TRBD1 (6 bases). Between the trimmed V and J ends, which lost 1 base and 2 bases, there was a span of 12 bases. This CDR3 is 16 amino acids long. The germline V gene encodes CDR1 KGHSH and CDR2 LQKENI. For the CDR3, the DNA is TGTGCCAGCTCACCACACCCTCCAGGGGGCAATCAGCCCCAGCATTTT. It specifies CASSPHPPGGNQPQHF.

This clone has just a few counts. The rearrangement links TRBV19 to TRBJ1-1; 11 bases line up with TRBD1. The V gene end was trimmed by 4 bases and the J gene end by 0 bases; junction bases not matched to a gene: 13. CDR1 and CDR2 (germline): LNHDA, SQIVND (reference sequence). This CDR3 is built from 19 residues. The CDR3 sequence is CASSRGQGASPGVNTEAFF. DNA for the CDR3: TGTGCCAGTAGTAGAGGACAGGGGGCATCTCCCGGAGTGAACACTGAAGCTTTCTTT.

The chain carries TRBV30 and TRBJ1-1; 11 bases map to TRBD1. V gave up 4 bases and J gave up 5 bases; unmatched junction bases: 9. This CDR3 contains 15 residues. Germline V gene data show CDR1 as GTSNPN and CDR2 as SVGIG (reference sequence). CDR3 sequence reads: CAWNRRTGGFTEAFF. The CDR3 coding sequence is TGTGCCTGGAACAGGAGGACAGGGGGCTTTACTGAAGCTTTCTTT.

In DNA form, the CDR3 reads TGTGCCAGTAGTATAGGGAGCGGGAGGAACAATGAGCAGTTCTTC. This codes for CASSIGSGRNNEQFF. The chain links TRBV19 to TRBJ2-1, with 9 bases matching TRBD2. Per germline, CDR1 LNHDA and CDR2 SQIVND (reference sequence). The V segment lost 1 base and the J segment 5 bases; nucleotides outside the gene matches: 3. The CDR3 is 15 residues long.

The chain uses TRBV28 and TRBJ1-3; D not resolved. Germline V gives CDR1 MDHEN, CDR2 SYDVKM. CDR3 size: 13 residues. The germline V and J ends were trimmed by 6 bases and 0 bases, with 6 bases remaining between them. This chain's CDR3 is CASRTYSGNTIYF. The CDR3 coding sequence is TGTGCCAGCAGGACCTACTCTGGAAACACCATATATTTT.

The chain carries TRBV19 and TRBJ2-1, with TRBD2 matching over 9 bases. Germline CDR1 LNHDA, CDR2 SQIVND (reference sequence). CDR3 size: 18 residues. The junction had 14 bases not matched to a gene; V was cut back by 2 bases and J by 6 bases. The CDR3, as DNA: TGTGCCAGTAGTATATCTCATCGGGCTAGCGGGGCCCGCAATGAGCAGTTCTTC. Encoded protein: CASSISHRASGARNEQFF.

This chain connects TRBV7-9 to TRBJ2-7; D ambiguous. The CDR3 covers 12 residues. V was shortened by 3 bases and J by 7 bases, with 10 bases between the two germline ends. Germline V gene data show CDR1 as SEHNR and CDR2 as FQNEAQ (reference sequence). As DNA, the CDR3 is TGTGCCAGCAGCTTCTTACAAGCGGAGCAGTACTTC. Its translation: CASSFLQAEQYF.

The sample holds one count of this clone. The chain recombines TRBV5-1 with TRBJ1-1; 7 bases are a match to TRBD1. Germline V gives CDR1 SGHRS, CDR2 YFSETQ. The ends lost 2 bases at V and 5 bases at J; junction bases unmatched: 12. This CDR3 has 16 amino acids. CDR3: CASSFDLGAGGTEAFF. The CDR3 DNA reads TGCGCCAGCAGCTTTGACCTCGGGGCAGGGGGGACTGAAGCTTTCTTT.

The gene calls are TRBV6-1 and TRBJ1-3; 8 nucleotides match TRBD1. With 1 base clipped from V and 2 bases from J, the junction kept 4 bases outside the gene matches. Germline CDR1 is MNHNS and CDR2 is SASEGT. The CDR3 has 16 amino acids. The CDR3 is CASSEEGTGTGNTIYF. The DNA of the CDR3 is TGTGCCAGCAGTGAAGAGGGGACAGGCACTGGAAACACCATATATTTT.

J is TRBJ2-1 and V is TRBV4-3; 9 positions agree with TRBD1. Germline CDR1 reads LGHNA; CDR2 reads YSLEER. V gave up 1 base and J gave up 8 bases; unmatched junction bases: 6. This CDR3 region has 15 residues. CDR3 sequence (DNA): TGCGCCAGCAGCCAAGTGGGACAGGGTGAACATGAGCAGTTCTTC. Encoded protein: CASSQVGQGEHEQFF.

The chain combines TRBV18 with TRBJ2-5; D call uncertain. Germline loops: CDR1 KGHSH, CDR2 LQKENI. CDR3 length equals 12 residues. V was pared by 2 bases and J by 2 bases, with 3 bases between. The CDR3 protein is CASSPTQETQYF. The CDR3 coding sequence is TGTGCCAGCTCACCAACACAAGAGACCCAGTACTTC.

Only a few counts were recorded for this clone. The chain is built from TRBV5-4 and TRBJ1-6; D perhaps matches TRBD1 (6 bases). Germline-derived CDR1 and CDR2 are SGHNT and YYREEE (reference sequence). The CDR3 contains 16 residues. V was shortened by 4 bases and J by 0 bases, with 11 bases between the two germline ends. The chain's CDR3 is CASSPDRSSYNSPLHF. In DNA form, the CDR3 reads TGTGCCAGCAGCCCGGACAGAAGCTCCTATAATTCACCCCTCCACTTT.

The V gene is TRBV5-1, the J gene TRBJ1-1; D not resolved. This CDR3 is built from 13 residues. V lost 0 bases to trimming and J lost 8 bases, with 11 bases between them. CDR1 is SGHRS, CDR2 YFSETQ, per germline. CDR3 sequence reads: CASSLAKGREAFF. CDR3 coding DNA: TGCGCCAGCAGCTTGGCCAAAGGGAGAGAAGCTTTCTTT.

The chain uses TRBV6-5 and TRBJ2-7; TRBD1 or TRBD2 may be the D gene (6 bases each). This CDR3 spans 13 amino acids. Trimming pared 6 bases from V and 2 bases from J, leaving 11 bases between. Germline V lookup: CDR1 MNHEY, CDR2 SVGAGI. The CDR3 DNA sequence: TGTGCCAGCAGATCTGGGGGGCCCTACGAGCAGTACTTC. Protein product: CASRSGGPYEQYF.